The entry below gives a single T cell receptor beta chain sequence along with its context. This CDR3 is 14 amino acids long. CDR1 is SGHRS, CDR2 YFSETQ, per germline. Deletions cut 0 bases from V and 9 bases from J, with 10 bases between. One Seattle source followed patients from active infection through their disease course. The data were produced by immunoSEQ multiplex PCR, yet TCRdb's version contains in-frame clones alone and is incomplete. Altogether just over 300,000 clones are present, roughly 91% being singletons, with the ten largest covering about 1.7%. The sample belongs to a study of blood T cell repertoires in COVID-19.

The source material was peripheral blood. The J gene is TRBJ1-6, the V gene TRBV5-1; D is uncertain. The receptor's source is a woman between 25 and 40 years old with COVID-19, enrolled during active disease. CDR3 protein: CASSLGGQSSPLHF. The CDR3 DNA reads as TGCGCCAGCAGCTTGGGTGGCCAAAGTTCACCCCTCCACTTT. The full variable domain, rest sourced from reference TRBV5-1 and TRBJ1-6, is KAGVTQTPRYLIKTRGQQVTLSCSPISGHRSVSWYQQTPGQGLQFLFEYFSETQRNKGNFPGRFSGRQFSNSRSEMNVSTLELGDSALYLCASSLGGQSSPLHFGNGTRLTVT.